Below are 14 T cell receptor beta chains sequenced from a single sample in a study of beta chain features in type 1 diabetes. cDNA synthesis used the whole RNA isolate, giving expressed TCRB sequences. Profiling relied on immunoSEQ multiplex PCR, and the TCRdb table lists in-frame clones only, not all of them. In the table there are just over 450,000 clones, approximately 30% of which are singletons. The sample comprised naive CD4+ T cells from blood. The receptors were sampled from a man in his late teens or twenties in good health.

V and J are TRBV14 and TRBJ2-1; no clear D. CDR3 size: 15 residues. Germline V gene lookup returns CDR1 SGHDN and CDR2 FVKESK. V was shortened by 2 bases and J by 0 bases, with 8 bases between the two germline ends. The CDR3 reads CASSQSTISYNEQFF. The CDR3, as DNA: TGTGCCAGCAGCCAATCTACCATCTCCTACAATGAGCAGTTCTTC.

This clone appeared a few times. The rearrangement joins TRBV30 to TRBJ1-5; 9 bases agree with TRBD1. The CDR3 has 17 residues. The germline V gene has CDR1 GTSNPN and CDR2 SVGIG (reference sequence). J gave up 3 bases and V 1 base, and 10 bases lay outside the gene matches. CDR3 DNA: TGTGCCTGGAGTGAGACCGGGACAGGGAGAGTCAATCAGCCCCAGCATTTT. Amino acid sequence: CAWSETGTGRVNQPQHF. The whole variable domain, remainder taken from reference TRBV30 and TRBJ1-5, is SQTIHQWPATLVQPVGSPLSLECTVEGTSNPNLYWYRQAAGRGLQLLFYSVGIGQISSEVPQNLSASRPQDRQFILSSKKLLLSDSGFYLCAWSETGTGRVNQPQHFGDGTRLSIL.

The rearrangement uses TRBV30 and TRBJ1-5; D is perhaps TRBD1 (5 bases). Germline CDR1 is GTSNPN and CDR2 is SVGIG (reference sequence). The CDR3 has 13 residues. Trimming left V 2 bases short and J 7 bases short, with 12 bases between. The CDR3 DNA follows: TGTGCCTGGAGTCGCAGGGACGCCCAGCCCCAGCATTTT. This sequence encodes CAWSRRDAQPQHF.

The chain employs TRBV29-1 and TRBJ1-1, with no clear D. This CDR3 is 13 amino acids long. V lost 7 bases and J 5 bases, leaving 17 bases between the germline ends. Germline V gene sequence: CDR1 SQVTM, CDR2 ANQGSEA. The CDR3 DNA is TGCAGCGGTATTCGTGGGGTAGGAACTGAAGCTTTCTTT. Translated, it gives CSGIRGVGTEAFF. The complete variable domain, with remaining parts taken from reference TRBV29-1 and TRBJ1-1, reads SAVISQKPSRDICQRGTSLTIQCQVDSQVTMMFWYRQQPGQSLTLIATANQGSEATYESGFVIDKFPISRPNLTFSTLTVSNMSPEDSSIYLCSGIRGVGTEAFFGQGTRLTVV.

This chain connects TRBV5-4 to TRBJ2-3; D uncertain. This CDR3 has 13 residues. V was shortened by 3 bases and J by 2 bases, with 7 bases between the two germline ends. The germline gives CDR1 SGHNT, CDR2 YYREEE (reference sequence). As DNA, the CDR3 is TGTGCCAGCAGCTACGGGCCCACAGATACGCAGTATTTT. Translated, it gives CASSYGPTDTQYF.

V gene TRBV7-2 combines with J gene TRBJ1-2; 8 bases fit TRBD1. The V gene end was trimmed by 0 bases and the J gene end by 8 bases; junction bases not matched to a gene: 8. CDR3 length equals 15 residues. CDR1 SGHTA and CDR2 FQGNSA come from the germline V gene. This chain's CDR3 is CASSLALGQGGGYTF. CDR3 sequence (DNA): TGTGCCAGCAGCTTAGCGCTTGGACAGGGAGGCGGCTACACCTTC.

CDR3 in DNA: TGTGCCAGCAGCTTAGCTCCCTGGCCCTACGAGCAGTACTTC. This sequence encodes CASSLAPWPYEQYF. The chain employs TRBV7-2 and TRBJ2-7; D gene unclear. There are 14 residues in the CDR3. The germline V gene encodes CDR1 SGHTA and CDR2 FQGNSA. Trimming removed 0 bases from V and 2 bases from J, with 8 bases in between.

This rearrangement joins TRBV4-2 to TRBJ2-1; 7 bases match TRBD2. Germline loops: CDR1 LGHNA, CDR2 YNFKEQ. The CDR3 consists of 13 residues. V gave up 5 bases and J gave up 9 bases; unmatched junction bases: 7. This CDR3 is CASSSGDSREQFF. The CDR3 DNA reads as TGTGCCAGCAGCAGCGGGGATAGTCGTGAGCAGTTCTTC.

V gene TRBV7-3 combines with J gene TRBJ1-1, with 8 positions matching TRBD1. V trimming: 5 bases; J trimming: 4 bases; junction bases outside the gene matches: 3. This CDR3 has 13 residues. Germline loops: CDR1 SGHTA, CDR2 FQGTGA. The CDR3 region has the DNA TGTGCCAGCAGCAACACAGGGGGCACTGAAGCTTTCTTT. Residues: CASSNTGGTEAFF.

This clone has just a few counts. Other DNA sequences of this sample code for an identical CDR3. This chain links TRBV30 with TRBJ2-7, with D uncertain. The germline V gene has CDR1 GTSNPN and CDR2 SVGIG (reference sequence). This CDR3 region has 12 residues. Trimming stripped 2 bases from V and 3 bases from J, with 8 bases between. The DNA of the CDR3 is TGTGCCTGGAGTCCTGAGGTCTACGAGCAGTACTTC. Translation gives CAWSPEVYEQYF.

The genes are TRBV5-1 and TRBJ2-5, with 11 bases matching TRBD2. The CDR3 extends over 16 amino acids. Germline V gives CDR1 SGHRS, CDR2 YFSETQ. V was clipped by 0 bases and J by 4 bases; unmatched bases: 5. The CDR3 DNA reads TGCGCCAGCAGCTTGGGATGGCTAGCGGGAGGAGAGACCCAGTACTTC. It specifies CASSLGWLAGGETQYF.

This clone was counted between two and nine times. The chain uses TRBV30 and TRBJ2-1, with D unresolved. The V gene's germline CDR1 is GTSNPN and CDR2 SVGIG (reference sequence). Trimming took off 0 bases at V and 7 bases at J, with 13 bases between the two ends. CDR3 length equals 14 residues. The CDR3 DNA reads as TGTGCCTGGAGTGTAAATCTAGTCATGAATGAGCAGTTCTTC. Translating gives CAWSVNLVMNEQFF.

The chain combines TRBV7-2 with TRBJ2-5; unclear D gene. The CDR3 has 13 residues. Germline V CDR1 and CDR2: SGHTA, FQGNSA. V lost 3 bases, J lost 5 bases, and 10 bases lay in between. This chain's CDR3 is CASSFNRDETQYF. DNA of the CDR3: TGTGCCAGCAGCTTTAACAGAGATGAGACCCAGTACTTC.

This clone was counted a few times. The chain is built from TRBV4-3 and TRBJ2-1; unclear D gene. The V and J ends lost 0 bases and 8 bases respectively, with 11 bases between them. CDR1 and CDR2 (germline): LGHNA, YSLEER. The CDR3 has 14 amino acids. CDR3 region: CASSQDRLRYEQFF. The CDR3 DNA is TGCGCCAGCAGCCAAGATCGCCTGAGGTATGAGCAGTTCTTC.